The next 12 T cell receptor beta chains were all read from a single sample in a study of regulatory T cells in long-lasting Graves disease (dated by TCRdb to 2020 to 2022). Libraries were prepared through multiplex PCR. Sequencer: Illumina HiSeq 4000. iRepertoire HTBI primers and Arm-PCR amplification of CDR3 regions were used to construct TCR beta libraries. TCRdb itself trimmed the public reads at Q25 with fastp, ran MiXCR and retained productive beta chains. CDR3 protein sequences are deduplicated, and each keeps its most common genes and DNA. For this sample there are 500,000 to 800,000 distinct CDR3 sequences; about 32% appear just once. The ten largest account for about two fifths of the sample. Read against the paper, the sample's time point label means: persistent/refractory GD, antithyroid drugs over 5 years with positive TRAb. For both TCR sequencing and RNA sequencing, RNA was extracted from PBMCs using TRIzol.

Sequenced material: peripheral blood mononuclear cells (PBMCs), taken when the disease was refractory, from a patient treated with antithyroid drugs. Receptor source: a female donor with Graves disease.

This chain joins TRBV19 and TRBJ2-6, with 9 bases matching TRBD1. V shed 3 bases and J 3 bases; nucleotides not matched to a gene: 6. The CDR3 is made up of 17 amino acids. The germline V gene encodes CDR1 LNHDA and CDR2 SQIVND (reference sequence). The CDR3, as DNA: TGTGCCAGTAGTATCTTGGACAGGGGAAGTGGGGCCAACGTCCTGACTTTC. Amino acid sequence: CASSILDRGSGANVLTF.

The sample holds one count of this clonotype. The chain recombines TRBV6-5 with TRBJ2-3; no reliable D call. CDR3 size: 15 residues. Germline CDR1 is MNHEY and CDR2 is SVGAGI. Trimming shortened V by 2 bases and J by 0 bases, and 9 bases separated the two germline ends. The CDR3 spells CASSYRATSTDTQYF. The CDR3 DNA sequence: TGTGCCAGCAGTTACAGGGCAACCAGCACAGATACGCAGTATTTT.

This chain links TRBV30 with TRBJ2-7, with D tentatively TRBD2 (6 bases). The ends were cut back, 5 bases at V and 7 bases at J, with 21 bases in the middle. Germline V gives CDR1 GTSNPN, CDR2 SVGIG (reference sequence). The CDR3 spans 14 residues. The DNA for the CDR3 is TGTGCCTGGGCCGAGGGACTCCGCCTGGGTGAGCAGTACTTC. Translating it yields CAWAEGLRLGEQYF.

The rearrangement joins TRBV10-3 to TRBJ1-1; D not certain. Germline lookup yields CDR1 ENHRY and CDR2 SYGVKD. The CDR3 totals 12 residues. V lost 6 bases to trimming and J lost 7 bases, with 12 bases between them. CDR3 DNA: TGTGCCATCAGCCCTACAACAGATGAAGCTTTCTTT. Its protein is CAISPTTDEAFF.

This clonotype was seen a handful of times. The chain recombines TRBV5-4 with TRBJ2-1; the D gene is possibly TRBD2 (6 bases). The CDR3 has 15 residues. V lost 5 bases and J 3 bases, leaving 15 bases between the germline ends. Germline CDR1 is SGHNT and CDR2 is YYREEE (reference sequence). The CDR3 DNA is TGTGCCAGCAGGTTCTCCGGGGGTCGCTACAATGAGCAGTTCTTC. It encodes CASRFSGGRYNEQFF.

The rearrangement uses TRBV25-1 and TRBJ1-2, with a possible D match to TRBD1 (5 bases). Germline values: CDR1 MGHDK, CDR2 SYGVNS. The CDR3 runs to 15 residues. With 3 bases removed from V and 0 bases from J, the gap between germline ends came to 11 bases. The CDR3 DNA is TGTGCCAGCAGTGAGACCGGGGCAGCTAACTATGGCTACACCTTC. Encoded protein: CASSETGAANYGYTF.

The chain uses TRBV6-1 and TRBJ1-1; D unresolved. Per the germline V gene, CDR1 is MNHNS and CDR2 is SASEGT. V was cut by 5 bases and J by 12 bases, with 19 bases left in between. This CDR3 spans 13 amino acids. The CDR3 here is CASSRGIGWESFF. CDR3 in DNA: TGTGCCAGCAGTAGAGGGATCGGGTGGGAGTCTTTCTTT.

The V gene is TRBV13, the J gene TRBJ1-2; D is perhaps TRBD1 (5 bases). Trimming took 4 bases from V and 1 from J, leaving 10 bases between them. This CDR3 has 14 residues. Germline V lookup: CDR1 PRHDT, CDR2 FYEKMQ (reference sequence). For the CDR3, the DNA is TGTGCCAGCAGCTGGAGGACAAATAACTATGGCTACACCTTC. Amino acids: CASSWRTNNYGYTF.

The CDR3 loop is CASSSGTSGRPTQETQYF. In DNA form, the CDR3 reads TGTGCCAGCAGCTCGGGGACTAGCGGGAGGCCCACCCAAGAGACCCAGTACTTC. J is TRBJ2-5 and V is TRBV7-9; 15 bases match TRBD2. The CDR3 contains 18 residues. Germline CDR1 is SEHNR and CDR2 is FQNEAQ (reference sequence). The V and J ends lost 4 bases and 1 base, in that order; junction bases with no gene match: 7.

This clonotype was counted a few times. DNA of the CDR3: TGCAGCGTCTCAAACACCGAAGACGCCGCCTATGGCTACACCTTC. Its protein product is CSVSNTEDAAYGYTF. The chain uses TRBV29-1 and TRBJ1-2; D call uncertain. CDR1 and CDR2 (germline): SQVTM, ANQGSEA. The V end was cut by 6 bases, the J end by 4 bases, with 21 bases between. The length of the CDR3 is 15 residues. Full variable domain (rest looked up from reference TRBV29-1 and TRBJ1-2): SAVISQKPSRDICQRGTSLTIQCQVDSQVTMMFWYRQQPGQSLTLIATANQGSEATYESGFVIDKFPISRPNLTFSTLTVSNMSPEDSSIYLCSVSNTEDAAYGYTFGSGTRLTVV.

Many counts were recorded for this clonotype. The chain recombines TRBV7-9 with TRBJ1-1, with D possibly being TRBD1 (6 bases). Germline assignment: CDR1 SEHNR and CDR2 FQNEAQ (reference sequence). The CDR3 runs 13 residues. The V end lost 5 bases, the J end lost 3 bases, and 10 bases lay between the germline ends. CDR3 amino acids: CASSKQGDTEAFF. The CDR3 region has the DNA TGTGCCAGCAGCAAACAGGGCGACACTGAAGCTTTCTTT.

The chain uses TRBV12-3 or TRBV12-4 and TRBJ2-1; possible D gene TRBD2, 5 bases. The CDR3 totals 17 residues. Trimming took off 0 bases at V and 8 bases at J, with 20 bases between the two ends. DNA of the CDR3: TGTGCCAGCAGTTTAGCGCTTGGCGAGCGGTCTGGGGATGAGCAGTTCTTC. Protein sequence: CASSLALGERSGDEQFF.